One and the same sample provided the 32 T cell receptor beta chains below, sequenced in a study of cytomegalovirus exposure and HLA in healthy donors (dated by TCRdb to the late 2010s). The receptor library was made with the immunoSEQ multiplex PCR assay. TCRdb took this table from immuneACCESS and kept in-frame rearrangements with V and J called. Such tables lack part of the clones; where checked against another copy, unresolved V genes explain under half of the gap, and the rest is unexplained. Recorded for this sample are fewer than 90,000 clones; roughly 84% of them occurred a single time. The top ten constitute 9.5% to 13% of the sample. Material for sequencing was PBMCs. These TCRs come from a woman younger than 30 in good health and CMV-seropositive.

This clone was recorded once. CDR3 amino acids: CASSLLTGKLGYTF. CDR3 bases: TGTGCCAGCAGTTTATTAACAGGGAAGCTTGGCTACACCTTC. This chain links TRBV28 with TRBJ1-2, with a weak D call TRBD1 (6 bases). Per the germline V gene, CDR1 is MDHEN and CDR2 is SYDVKM. Trimming pared 1 base from V and 7 bases from J, leaving 13 bases between. CDR3 length: 14 amino acids.

The J gene is TRBJ1-1, the V gene TRBV18; the match to TRBD1 covers 7 bases. J was trimmed by 0 bases and V by 4 bases; bases with no gene match: 8. The CDR3 has 16 amino acids. Per the germline V gene, CDR1 is KGHSH and CDR2 is LQKENI. The CDR3 DNA reads as TGTGCCAGCTCACGGGAACAGGGGCTAATGAACACTGAAGCTTTCTTT. Encoded protein: CASSREQGLMNTEAFF.

This sequence joins TRBV7-3 and TRBJ2-3; possible D gene TRBD1, 6 bases. V dropped 6 bases and J dropped 6 bases, with 19 bases sitting between them. The CDR3 has 15 residues. Germline V gene sequence: CDR1 SGHTA, CDR2 FQGTGA. CDR3 DNA sequence: TGTGCCAGCAGTATACGGGACCCGAGGGGGGATACGCAGTATTTT. Translating it yields CASSIRDPRGDTQYF.

This chain joins TRBV6-1 and TRBJ2-7, with TRBD1 matching 9 bases. The germline V gene encodes CDR1 MNHNS and CDR2 SASEGT. This CDR3 is 14 amino acids long. V lost 4 bases and J lost 1; bases outside the gene matches: 2. The CDR3 is CASSADRGSYEQYF. CDR3 in DNA: TGTGCCAGCAGTGCGGACAGGGGATCCTACGAGCAGTACTTC.

The table lists this clone with a count of one. The rearrangement uses TRBV6-6 and TRBJ2-5, with 10 positions matching TRBD1. Germline-derived CDR1 and CDR2 are MNHNY and SVGAGI (reference sequence). V lost 7 bases and J lost 2; bases outside the gene matches: 4. CDR3 length equals 14 residues. Here the CDR3 DNA reads TGTGCCAGCAAATGGGACAGGGGTCAAGAGACCCAGTACTTC. Translated: CASKWDRGQETQYF.

The CDR3 sequence is CASSQDRGSGNTIYF. The CDR3, as DNA: TGTGCCAGCAGCCAGGACAGGGGCTCTGGAAACACCATATATTTT. The V call is TRBV4-2, the J call TRBJ1-3; TRBD1 agrees at 9 bases. Germline CDR1 is LGHNA and CDR2 is YNFKEQ. There are 15 residues in the CDR3. The V gene end was trimmed by 3 bases and the J gene end by 0 bases; junction bases not matched to a gene: 0.

The chain employs TRBV28 and TRBJ1-5; D gene unclear. CDR3 size: 16 residues. Germline V gene sequence: CDR1 MDHEN, CDR2 SYDVKM. Trimming stripped 8 bases from V and 0 bases from J, with 17 bases between. The DNA of the CDR3 is TGTGCCAGCGCCCTTACCCCGGAGTATAGCAATCAGCCCCAGCATTTT. It translates to CASALTPEYSNQPQHF.

The chain couples TRBV27 to TRBJ1-2; a weak D match, TRBD1 (5 bases). The length of the CDR3 is 14 residues. Per the germline V gene, CDR1 is MNHEY and CDR2 is SMNVEV (reference sequence). V was trimmed by 6 bases and J by 2 bases, leaving 13 bases between them. In nucleotides, the CDR3 is TGTGCCAGCAGCGGGGGAGGGCTAAACTATGGCTACACCTTC. Translation gives CASSGGGLNYGYTF.

This clone has only a few counts. The V gene is TRBV7-9, the J gene TRBJ2-7; TRBD2 is a possible D gene (6 bases). The germline V gene has CDR1 SEHNR and CDR2 FQNEAQ (reference sequence). The CDR3 is made up of 14 amino acids. Trimming took 7 bases from V and 2 from J, leaving 15 bases between them. The CDR3 nucleotides read TGTGCCAGCAACGGGCTTAGCGGAGCCTACGAGCAGTACTTC. It codes for CASNGLSGAYEQYF.

This clone was seen a single time. V is TRBV7-9 and J is TRBJ1-2; 9 bases agree with TRBD1. Germline values: CDR1 SEHNR, CDR2 FQNEAQ (reference sequence). The J segment lost 10 bases and the V segment lost 5 bases, leaving 11 bases of the junction unmatched. The CDR3 loop spans 14 amino acids. The CDR3 sequence: CASSARDRAEDYTF. The CDR3 DNA sequence: TGTGCCAGCAGCGCACGGGACAGGGCGGAAGACTACACCTTC.

This sequence joins TRBV5-1 and TRBJ1-2, with D unclear. In germline, CDR1 is SGHRS, CDR2 YFSETQ. V was shortened by 4 bases and J by 12 bases, with 16 bases between the two germline ends. This CDR3 has 12 amino acids. The CDR3 reads CASSIDGVKDTF. CDR3 bases: TGCGCCAGCAGCATCGACGGGGTAAAAGACACCTTC.

This clone was counted a few times. The chain is built from TRBV7-8 and TRBJ1-1; 9 bases are shared with TRBD1. In germline, CDR1 is SGHVS, CDR2 FQNEAQ. The CDR3 is 16 amino acids. The junction had 8 bases not matched to a gene; V was cut back by 1 base and J by 5 bases. CDR3 coding DNA: TGTGCCAGCAGCTTAGAAATGGGGACAGGGCGGACTGAAGCTTTCTTT. Protein product: CASSLEMGTGRTEAFF. The complete variable domain, with remaining parts taken from reference TRBV7-8 and TRBJ1-1, reads GAGVSQSPRYKVAKRGQDVALRCDPISGHVSLFWYQQALGQGPEFLTYFQNEAQLDKSGLPSDRFFAERPEGSVSTLKIQRTQQEDSAVYLCASSLEMGTGRTEAFFGQGTRLTVV.

The J gene is TRBJ1-5, the V gene TRBV30; D remains unclear. CDR1 and CDR2 (germline): GTSNPN, SVGIG (reference sequence). V was shortened by 0 bases and J by 4 bases, with 10 bases between the two germline ends. CDR3 length: 14 amino acids. The CDR3 is CAWSVLLLNQPQHF. CDR3 in DNA: TGTGCCTGGAGTGTACTCCTCCTTAATCAGCCCCAGCATTTT. The whole variable domain, filled in from reference TRBV30 and TRBJ1-5, reads SQTIHQWPATLVQPVGSPLSLECTVEGTSNPNLYWYRQAAGRGLQLLFYSVGIGQISSEVPQNLSASRPQDRQFILSSKKLLLSDSGFYLCAWSVLLLNQPQHFGDGTRLSIL.

The CDR3 DNA is TGTGCCAGCGGCCAGACAGGGGACAATCAGCCCCAGCATTTT. Its translation: CASGQTGDNQPQHF. The chain joins TRBV2 to TRBJ1-5; 8 bases map to TRBD1. CDR3 length: 14 residues. CDR1 and CDR2 (germline): SNHLY, FYNNEI. The V gene end was trimmed by 8 bases and the J gene end by 3 bases; junction bases not matched to a gene: 6. The full variable domain, in which reference TRBV2 and TRBJ1-5 provide the parts outside the CDR3, is EPEVTQTPSHQVTQMGQEVILRCVPISNHLYFYWYRQILGQKVEFLVSFYNNEISEKSEIFDDQFSVERPDGSNFTLKIRSTKLEDSAMYFCASGQTGDNQPQHFGDGTRLSIL.

J is TRBJ1-2 and V is TRBV6-1; D gene ambiguous. Trimming pared 6 bases from V and 7 bases from J, leaving 21 bases between. The CDR3 spans 15 residues. Per the germline V gene, CDR1 is MNHNS and CDR2 is SASEGT. As DNA, the CDR3 is TGTGCCAGCAGCCCCAAGGGTCCAAGGGAGGGTGGCTACACCTTC. Translated, it gives CASSPKGPREGGYTF.

The CDR3 sequence: CASSLVLAGGVEQFF. CDR3 bases: TGCGCCAGCAGCTTGGTACTAGCGGGGGGAGTTGAGCAGTTCTTC. The chain has TRBV5-1 and TRBJ2-1, with 12 bases lining up with TRBD2. The V and J ends lost 0 bases and 9 bases, in that order; junction bases with no gene match: 4. The CDR3 totals 15 residues. From germline, CDR1 is SGHRS and CDR2 YFSETQ.

V usage is TRBV11-2 and J usage is TRBJ1-1, with D possibly matching TRBD1 (5 bases). V was shortened by 4 bases and J by 0 bases, with 9 bases between the two germline ends. This CDR3 comprises 14 residues. Germline V gene lookup returns CDR1 SGHAT and CDR2 FQNNGV. In nucleotides, the CDR3 is TGTGCCAGCAGCTGGGGACTGCTGAACACTGAAGCTTTCTTT. Its translation: CASSWGLLNTEAFF.

This chain joins TRBV6-5 and TRBJ1-4, with D tentatively TRBD1 (5 bases). The V end was cut by 3 bases, the J end by 5 bases, with 13 bases between. This CDR3 is 15 amino acids long. Looked up from germline, CDR1 is MNHEY and CDR2 is SVGAGI. CDR3 in amino acids: CASSYIGEGNEKLFF. Written as DNA, the CDR3 is TGTGCCAGCAGTTATATCGGGGAGGGGAATGAAAAACTGTTTTTT.

CDR3 nucleotide sequence: TGCGCCAGCACGCTAGCGGGGCTAGGCACAGATACGCAGTATTTT. Residues: CASTLAGLGTDTQYF. This chain links TRBV5-1 with TRBJ2-3; 9 bases align to TRBD2. Germline V gene sequence: CDR1 SGHRS, CDR2 YFSETQ. V shed 6 bases and J 1 base; nucleotides not matched to a gene: 6. This CDR3 is built from 15 residues.

This clone was counted a few times. V is TRBV29-1 and J is TRBJ1-4; D gene ambiguous. Trimming left V 7 bases short and J 5 bases short, with 5 bases between. CDR1 is SQVTM, CDR2 ANQGSEA, per germline. The CDR3 is made up of 10 amino acids. CDR3: CSAVNEKLFF. The DNA for the CDR3 is TGCAGCGCCGTAAATGAAAAACTGTTTTTT.

The chain employs TRBV7-2 and TRBJ2-2, with 7 bases lining up with TRBD2. CDR3 size: 16 residues. Looked up from germline, CDR1 is SGHTA and CDR2 is FQGNSA. V dropped 1 base and J dropped 3; count of bases not matched to a gene: 5. Here the CDR3 reads CASSLVGGGHTGELFF. CDR3 nucleotide sequence: TGTGCCAGCAGCTTAGTTGGGGGGGGACACACCGGGGAGCTGTTTTTT. Together with reference TRBV7-2 and TRBJ2-2, the CDR3 gives the full variable domain: GAGVSQSPSNKVTEKGKDVELRCDPISGHTALYWYRQSLGQGLEFLIYFQGNSAPDKSGLPSDRFSAERTGGSVSTLTIQRTQQEDSAVYLCASSLVGGGHTGELFFGEGSRLTVL.

The chain combines TRBV10-2 with TRBJ1-6; D is perhaps TRBD1 (6 bases). Trimming pared 4 bases from V and 10 bases from J, leaving 11 bases between. The CDR3 runs to 13 residues. Per germline, CDR1 WSHSY and CDR2 SAAADI. The DNA of the CDR3 is TGCGCCAGCAGTGGGACAGCCTACTCACCCCTCCACTTT. This codes for CASSGTAYSPLHF.

This clone appeared once. This chain links TRBV7-2 with TRBJ2-6; 10 bases match TRBD1. CDR1 is SGHTA and CDR2 is FQGNSA in the germline V gene. The CDR3 covers 18 residues. J was trimmed by 4 bases and V by 5 bases; bases with no gene match: 11. CDR3 DNA: TGTGCCAGCAGCGTGACAGGGGGCGCTAATTACGGGGCCAACGTCCTGACTTTC. It codes for CASSVTGGANYGANVLTF.

This clone was counted between two and nine times. The chain employs TRBV5-1 and TRBJ1-4, with TRBD1 matching 11 bases. The CDR3 loop spans 17 amino acids. Germline V lookup: CDR1 SGHRS, CDR2 YFSETQ. The ends lost 4 bases at V and 5 bases at J; junction bases unmatched: 10. Here the CDR3 reads CASSPAGTGGNNEKLFF. The CDR3 DNA is TGCGCCAGCAGCCCCGCCGGGACAGGGGGTAACAATGAAAAACTGTTTTTT.

The chain combines TRBV16 with TRBJ1-2; TRBD1 matches 7 bases. From germline, CDR1 is KGHSY and CDR2 FQNENV. The CDR3 covers 16 residues. With 2 bases clipped from V and 3 bases from J, the junction kept 9 bases outside the gene matches. The CDR3 nucleotides read TGTGCCAGCAGCCAAGGCTTGGAAGGGGGCGACTATGGCTACACCTTC. Residues: CASSQGLEGGDYGYTF. Drawing the rest from reference TRBV16 and TRBJ1-2, the complete variable domain is GEEVAQTPKHLVRGEGQKAKLYCAPIKGHSYVFWYQQVLKNEFKFLISFQNENVFDETGMPKERFSAKCLPNSPCSLEIQATKLEDSAVYFCASSQGLEGGDYGYTFGSGTRLTVV.

The table lists this clone with a count of one. This chain uses TRBV15 with TRBJ2-5; TRBD2 matches 7 bases. CDR1 LNHNV and CDR2 YYDKDF come from the germline V gene (reference sequence). V was pared by 3 bases and J by 4 bases, with 8 bases of the junction left unmatched. This CDR3 is 15 amino acids long. For the CDR3, the DNA is TGTGCCACCAGCAGGGTTTTGGGGGGGAGAGAGACCCAGTACTTC. Its protein is CATSRVLGGRETQYF.

The chain has TRBV11-3 and TRBJ1-1; TRBD1 might be the D (5 bases). Trimming cost V 0 bases and J 4 bases, with 12 bases left between them. The germline gives CDR1 SGHNT, CDR2 YENEEA. The CDR3 runs 15 residues. CDR3 in DNA: TGTGCCAGCAGCTTAGATCCAGGCGGGGCCACTGAAGCTTTCTTT. Residues: CASSLDPGGATEAFF.

This clone was seen only once. The chain links TRBV4-3 to TRBJ1-2; D may be TRBD1 (5 bases). This CDR3 contains 16 residues. Trimming removed 2 bases at V and 0 bases at J, with 13 bases between. Germline loops: CDR1 LGHNA, CDR2 YSLEER. The CDR3, as DNA: TGCGCCAGCAGCCAAATTGAATCGACAGCTAACTATGGCTACACCTTC. Protein product: CASSQIESTANYGYTF.

The chain couples TRBV27 to TRBJ1-4; 7 bases are shared with TRBD1. V lost 8 bases, J lost 8 bases, and 11 bases stayed unmatched. CDR1 is MNHEY and CDR2 is SMNVEV in the germline V gene (reference sequence). CDR3 size: 14 residues. The CDR3 loop reads CASGRQGENEKLFF. The DNA of the CDR3 is TGTGCCAGCGGGAGACAGGGAGAAAACGAAAAACTGTTTTTT. Looking up the rest from reference TRBV27 and TRBJ1-4 gives the full variable domain: EAQVTQNPRYLITVTGKKLTVTCSQNMNHEYMSWYRQDPGLGLRQIYYSMNVEVTDKGDVPEGYKVSRKEKRNFPLILESPSPNQTSLYFCASGRQGENEKLFFGSGTQLSVL.

J is TRBJ2-1 and V is TRBV6-5; 11 bases match TRBD1. Germline loops: CDR1 MNHEY, CDR2 SVGAGI. V was clipped by 0 bases and J by 8 bases; unmatched bases: 3. This CDR3 is built from 15 residues. Here the CDR3 DNA reads TGTGCCAGCAGTTACTCGAGGGACAGGGGGTATGAGCAGTTCTTC. It is translated as CASSYSRDRGYEQFF.

Here the CDR3 reads CASSQEGAGANTGELFF. DNA of the CDR3: TGTGCCAGCAGCCAAGAGGGAGCGGGGGCGAACACCGGGGAGCTGTTTTTT. The chain employs TRBV4-2 and TRBJ2-2, with TRBD2 matching 8 bases. CDR3 size: 17 residues. V lost 0 bases, J lost 0 bases, and 3 bases stayed unmatched. Germline loops: CDR1 LGHNA, CDR2 YNFKEQ.

This clone came up a few times. The genes are TRBV30 and TRBJ1-2, with no clear D. CDR1 and CDR2 from the germline V gene are GTSNPN and SVGIG (reference sequence). This CDR3 has 11 residues. V was cut by 1 base and J by 14 bases, with 14 bases left in between. CDR3 nucleotide sequence: TGTGCCTGGAGTGAGGCGGAGGCGCCGACCTTC. This sequence encodes CAWSEAEAPTF.